The T cell receptor beta chain under discussion was sequenced for a study of T-cell reconstitution after alpha-beta-depleted transplantation in children. This clonotype was counted at least ten times. This CDR3 spans 17 amino acids. Germline trimming cut 0 bases from V and 2 bases from J; bases unmatched to any gene: 6. For TCRbeta, the library was prepared with unique molecular identifiers. TCRdb reanalysed the PCR reads using MiXCR and keeps one entry per CDR3 protein. The sample includes some 490,000 distinct CDR3 sequences, around 12% of them seen just once. This sample comprised PBMCs from the stem cell graft donor, obtained from the stem cell graft. The V call is TRBV12-3 or TRBV12-4, the J call TRBJ2-1; TRBD2 agrees at 8 bases. This sequence was found in a human donor who donated a stem cell graft to a child with combined immunodeficiency. The CDR3, as DNA: TGTGCCAGCAGTTTAGCGGCGGGAGGTAACGCCTACAATGAGCAGTTCTTC. Protein sequence: CASSLAAGGNAYNEQFF.